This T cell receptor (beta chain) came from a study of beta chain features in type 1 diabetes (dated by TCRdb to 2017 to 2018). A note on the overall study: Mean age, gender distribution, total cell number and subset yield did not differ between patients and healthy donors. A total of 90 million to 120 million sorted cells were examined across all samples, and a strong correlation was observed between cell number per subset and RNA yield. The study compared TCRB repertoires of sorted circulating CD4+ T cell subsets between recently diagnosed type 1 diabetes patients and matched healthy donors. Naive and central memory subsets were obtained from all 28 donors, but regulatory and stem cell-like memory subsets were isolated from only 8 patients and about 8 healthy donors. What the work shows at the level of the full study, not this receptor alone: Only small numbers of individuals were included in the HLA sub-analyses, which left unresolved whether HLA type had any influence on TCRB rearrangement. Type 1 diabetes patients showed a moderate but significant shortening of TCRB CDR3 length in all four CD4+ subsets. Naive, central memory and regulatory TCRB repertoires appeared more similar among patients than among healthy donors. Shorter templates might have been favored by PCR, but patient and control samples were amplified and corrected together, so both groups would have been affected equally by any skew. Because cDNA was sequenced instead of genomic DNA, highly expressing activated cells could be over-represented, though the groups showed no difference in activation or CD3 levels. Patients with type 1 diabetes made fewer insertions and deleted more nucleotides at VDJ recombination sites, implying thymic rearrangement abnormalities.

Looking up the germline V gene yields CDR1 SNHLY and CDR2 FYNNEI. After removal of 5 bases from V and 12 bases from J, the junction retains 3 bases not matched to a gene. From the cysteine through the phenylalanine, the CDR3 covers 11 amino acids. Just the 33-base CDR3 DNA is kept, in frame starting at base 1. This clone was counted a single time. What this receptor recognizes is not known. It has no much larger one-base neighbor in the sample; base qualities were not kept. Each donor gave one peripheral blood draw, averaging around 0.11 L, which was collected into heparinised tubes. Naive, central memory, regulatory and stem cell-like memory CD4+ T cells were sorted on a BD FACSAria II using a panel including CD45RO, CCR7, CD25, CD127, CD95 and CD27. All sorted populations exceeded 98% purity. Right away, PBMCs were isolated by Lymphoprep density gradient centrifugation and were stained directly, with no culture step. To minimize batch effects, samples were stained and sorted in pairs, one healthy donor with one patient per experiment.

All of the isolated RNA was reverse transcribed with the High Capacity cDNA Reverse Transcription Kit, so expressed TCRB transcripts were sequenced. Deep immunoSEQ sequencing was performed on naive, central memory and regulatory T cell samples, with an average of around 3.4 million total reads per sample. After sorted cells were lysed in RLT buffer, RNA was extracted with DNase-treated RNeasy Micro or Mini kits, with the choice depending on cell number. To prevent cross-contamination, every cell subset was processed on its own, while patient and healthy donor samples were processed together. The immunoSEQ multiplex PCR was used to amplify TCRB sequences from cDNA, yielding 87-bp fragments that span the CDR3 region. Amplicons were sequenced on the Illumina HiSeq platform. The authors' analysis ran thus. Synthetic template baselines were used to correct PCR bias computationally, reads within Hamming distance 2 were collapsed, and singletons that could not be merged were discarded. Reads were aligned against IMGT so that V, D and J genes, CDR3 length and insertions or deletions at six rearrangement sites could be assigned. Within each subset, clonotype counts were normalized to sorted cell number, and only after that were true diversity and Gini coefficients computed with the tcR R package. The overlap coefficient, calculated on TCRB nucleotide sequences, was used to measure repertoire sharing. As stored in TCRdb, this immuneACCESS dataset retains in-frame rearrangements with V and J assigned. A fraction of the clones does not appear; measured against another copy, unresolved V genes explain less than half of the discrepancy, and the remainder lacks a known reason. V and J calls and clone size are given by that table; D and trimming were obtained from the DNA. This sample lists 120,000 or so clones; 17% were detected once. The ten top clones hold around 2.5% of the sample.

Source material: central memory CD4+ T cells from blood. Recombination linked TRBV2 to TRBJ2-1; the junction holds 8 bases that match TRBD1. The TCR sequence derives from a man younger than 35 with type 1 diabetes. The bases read TGTGCCAGCAGTCCCGGGACAGGGCAGTTCTTC. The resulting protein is CASSPGTGQFF.